The 21 T cell receptor beta chains reported below all come from one sample, sequenced in a study of blood T cell repertoires in COVID-19. Sequencing used immunoSEQ multiplex PCR; TCRdb keeps in-frame clones, though not all of them. This repertoire shows some 150,000 clones, around four fifths found once; its top ten account for 6.2%. Sequenced sample: PBMCs or T cells enriched from blood (not recorded which). These receptors were collected from a woman in her forties who had recovered from COVID-19.

This clone was observed a handful of times. The gene calls are TRBV2 and TRBJ1-2; D gene ambiguous. The CDR3 is 13 residues long. Germline CDR1 is SNHLY and CDR2 is FYNNEI. V was clipped by 6 bases and J by 0 bases, with 8 bases between them. The CDR3 here is CASRTRTNYGYTF. The CDR3 DNA reads as TGTGCCAGCAGAACGCGCACTAACTATGGCTACACCTTC.

CDR3 nucleotides: TGTGCCAGCAGTGAAGCCCCGGGACAGGGGTACGAGCAGTACTTC. Translated, it gives CASSEAPGQGYEQYF. This chain connects TRBV6-1 to TRBJ2-7, with TRBD1 identical over 10 bases. V dropped 0 bases and J dropped 4; count of bases not matched to a gene: 3. Germline CDR1 MNHNS, CDR2 SASEGT. The CDR3 sequence is 15 residues long.

The chain carries TRBV2 and TRBJ1-5; 9 nucleotides match TRBD1. J gave up 7 bases and V 4 bases, and 5 bases lay outside the gene matches. This CDR3 has 14 residues. CDR1 and CDR2 (germline): SNHLY, FYNNEI. This CDR3 is CASSGQGERQPQHF. The CDR3 DNA follows: TGTGCCAGCAGTGGACAGGGGGAAAGACAGCCCCAGCATTTT.

This clone was detected only a few times. V gene TRBV5-1 combines with J gene TRBJ2-3, with TRBD1 matching 9 bases. Trimming removed 4 bases from V and 3 bases from J; junction bases left unmatched: 0. This CDR3 region has 13 residues. CDR1 is SGHRS, CDR2 YFSETQ, per germline. The CDR3 coding sequence is TGCGCCAGCAGCGGACAGGGGACAGATACGCAGTATTTT. Translating gives CASSGQGTDTQYF.

This clone was detected a few times. This chain connects TRBV11-2 to TRBJ1-4; D is ambiguous. The V end lost 5 bases, the J end lost 0 bases, and 13 bases lay between the germline ends. The CDR3 spans 16 residues. In germline, CDR1 is SGHAT, CDR2 FQNNGV. DNA for the CDR3: TGTGCCAGCAGCCTTCTCATTCGAGCAACTAATGAAAAACTGTTTTTT. Translated: CASSLLIRATNEKLFF.

The chain has TRBV28 and TRBJ2-1; TRBD2 aligns across 12 bases. CDR3 size: 14 residues. The V gene's germline CDR1 is MDHEN and CDR2 SYDVKM. Germline trimming cut 10 bases from V and 4 bases from J; bases unmatched to any gene: 5. The CDR3 nucleotides read TGTGCCACCCGGACTAGCGGGAAGTACAATGAGCAGTTCTTC. It translates to CATRTSGKYNEQFF.

This chain uses TRBV20-1 with TRBJ1-1, with a weak D call TRBD1 (5 bases). Trimming left V 3 bases short and J 4 bases short, with 12 bases between. The germline CDR1 and CDR2 sequences are DFQATT and SNEGSKA (reference sequence). The CDR3 extends over 13 amino acids. CDR3 loop: CSASPSGGTEAFF. The CDR3 DNA follows: TGCAGTGCTAGTCCTTCGGGGGGCACTGAAGCTTTCTTT.

The rearrangement joins TRBV30 to TRBJ1-5; D gene uncertain. The CDR3 covers 13 residues. Germline-derived CDR1 and CDR2 are GTSNPN and SVGIG (reference sequence). Trimming shortened V by 0 bases and J by 3 bases, and 6 bases separated the two germline ends. In nucleotides, the CDR3 is TGTGCCTGGAGTGTACAGCCCAATCAGCCCCAGCATTTT. Its translation is CAWSVQPNQPQHF.

V is TRBV10-2 and J is TRBJ2-7; perhaps TRBD1 as D (6 bases). V was trimmed by 6 bases and J by 5 bases, leaving 14 bases between them. Germline loops: CDR1 WSHSY, CDR2 SAAADI. This CDR3 comprises 13 residues. The CDR3: CASRRDRSHEQYF. The CDR3 region has the DNA TGCGCCAGCAGGCGAGACAGGTCCCACGAGCAGTACTTC.

The chain is built from TRBV14 and TRBJ1-2, with D hard to call. The germline gives CDR1 SGHDN, CDR2 FVKESK. The CDR3 is made up of 15 amino acids. The V end lost 0 bases, the J end lost 6 bases, and 14 bases lay between the germline ends. Here the CDR3 DNA reads TGTGCCAGCAGCCAAGATCGGGTGGGTAGCGATGGCTACACCTTC. Residues: CASSQDRVGSDGYTF.

The V gene is TRBV6-5, the J gene TRBJ1-1; 7 nucleotides agree with TRBD1. This CDR3 spans 14 amino acids. CDR1 MNHEY and CDR2 SVGAGI come from the germline V gene. The trim removed 5 bases at V and 10 bases at J, leaving 13 bases unmatched. As DNA, the CDR3 is TGTGCCAGCAGTCGGGACAGTCAAACTGGGGCAGCTTTCTTT. This encodes CASSRDSQTGAAFF.

Of note for this clone: The sample has other DNA sequences that encode this CDR3 too. This sequence joins TRBV27 and TRBJ2-1; maybe TRBD2 (6 bases). CDR3 length equals 14 residues. V lost 2 bases, J lost 2 bases, and 7 bases lay in between. Germline values: CDR1 MNHEY, CDR2 SMNVEV (reference sequence). For the CDR3, the DNA is TGTGCCAGCAGTTTAGGCGGGGCCTACAATGAGCAGTTCTTC. Translation: CASSLGGAYNEQFF.

This clone is a singleton in its sample. The V and J genes are TRBV2 and TRBJ1-1, with TRBD1 identical over 9 bases. CDR1 is SNHLY, CDR2 FYNNEI, per germline. The V and J ends lost 7 bases and 4 bases, in that order; junction bases with no gene match: 7. The CDR3 loop spans 14 amino acids. The DNA of the CDR3 is TGTGCCAGCACCTATTTGGACAGGGGCACTGAAGCTTTCTTT. Its protein product is CASTYLDRGTEAFF.

V gene TRBV6-6 combines with J gene TRBJ2-7, with 7 positions matching TRBD1. The CDR3 extends over 14 amino acids. Germline V gives CDR1 MNHNY, CDR2 SVGAGI (reference sequence). V lost 5 bases and J lost 6; bases outside the gene matches: 10. The CDR3 DNA is TGTGCCAGCAGTGATGACAGGGAAATTAGCGAGCAGTACTTC. Amino acids: CASSDDREISEQYF.

The sample holds a few counts of this clone. This sequence joins TRBV6-5 and TRBJ2-5; 7 bases match TRBD2. This CDR3 has 15 amino acids. V lost 6 bases and J lost 4; bases outside the gene matches: 11. CDR1 and CDR2 from the germline V gene are MNHEY and SVGAGI. The CDR3 region has the DNA TGTGCCAGCAGCTTTAGCGGGTTGGGGCGAGAGACCCAGTACTTC. Translation: CASSFSGLGRETQYF.

This chain joins TRBV7-3 and TRBJ1-1; 9 bases fit TRBD1. J lost 4 bases, V lost 6 bases, and 9 bases had no gene match. This CDR3 has 15 residues. From germline, CDR1 is SGHTA and CDR2 FQGTGA. The CDR3 region has the DNA TGTGCCAGCAGTCGTTCAGGACAGGGGTCCACTGAAGCTTTCTTT. Protein sequence: CASSRSGQGSTEAFF.

J is TRBJ1-2 and V is TRBV4-1; D is unresolved. The CDR3 consists of 14 residues. Germline loops: CDR1 MGHRA, CDR2 YSYEKL. V lost 0 bases, J lost 8 bases, and 13 bases lay in between. CDR3 protein: CASSQDLERLGYTF. The CDR3 region has the DNA TGCGCCAGCAGCCAAGATCTTGAGAGGTTGGGCTACACCTTC.

This chain links TRBV6-1 with TRBJ2-1, with 10 nucleotides matching TRBD2. The CDR3 contains 16 residues. CDR1 is MNHNS, CDR2 SASEGT, per germline. The ends lost 4 bases at V and 2 bases at J; junction bases unmatched: 5. The CDR3 region is CASSGLAGGTYNEQFF. The CDR3 nucleotides are TGTGCCAGCAGTGGATTAGCGGGAGGCACCTACAATGAGCAGTTCTTC.

V is TRBV25-1 and J is TRBJ2-6; D not resolved. Germline V CDR1 and CDR2: MGHDK, SYGVNS. The CDR3 covers 14 residues. The germline V and J ends were trimmed by 6 bases and 0 bases, with 6 bases remaining between them. CDR3 in DNA: TGTGCCAGCAGACAGAGCTCTGGGGCCAACGTCCTGACTTTC. It translates to CASRQSSGANVLTF.

J is TRBJ1-4 and V is TRBV3-1 (or the pseudogene TRBV3-2), with a possible D match to TRBD1 (5 bases). Trimming took 0 bases from V and 1 from J, leaving 9 bases between them. This CDR3 is built from 16 residues. Looked up from germline, CDR1 is LGHDT and CDR2 is YNNKEL (reference sequence). CDR3 in amino acids: CASSQDRGITNEKLFF. CDR3 in DNA: TGTGCCAGCAGCCAAGATCGGGGGATAACTAATGAAAAACTGTTTTTT.

The rearrangement joins TRBV3-1 (or the pseudogene TRBV3-2) to TRBJ1-6; no clear D gene. Germline lookup yields CDR1 LGHDT and CDR2 YNNKEL (reference sequence). This CDR3 region has 16 residues. V lost 0 bases to trimming and J lost 0 bases, with 6 bases between them. Written as DNA, the CDR3 is TGTGCCAGCAGCCAAGAACCGAGCTCCTATAATTCACCCCTCCACTTT. Translation gives CASSQEPSSYNSPLHF.